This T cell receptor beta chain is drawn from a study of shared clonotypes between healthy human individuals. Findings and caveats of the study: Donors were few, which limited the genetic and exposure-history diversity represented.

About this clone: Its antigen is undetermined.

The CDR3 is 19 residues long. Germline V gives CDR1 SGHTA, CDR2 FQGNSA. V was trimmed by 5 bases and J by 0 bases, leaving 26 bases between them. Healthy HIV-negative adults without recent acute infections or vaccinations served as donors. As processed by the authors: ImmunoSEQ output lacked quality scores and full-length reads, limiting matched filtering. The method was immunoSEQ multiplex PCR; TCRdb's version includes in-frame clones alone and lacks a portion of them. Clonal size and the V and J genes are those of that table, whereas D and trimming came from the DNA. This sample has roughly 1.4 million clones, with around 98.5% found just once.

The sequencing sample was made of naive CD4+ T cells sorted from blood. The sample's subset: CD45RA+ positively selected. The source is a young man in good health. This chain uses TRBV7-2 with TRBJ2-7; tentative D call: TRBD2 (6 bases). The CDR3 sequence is CASSPMGSGSVKYSYEQYF. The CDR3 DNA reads TGTGCCAGCAGCCCAATGGGAAGCGGGTCTGTAAAGTACTCCTACGAGCAGTACTTC.